Listed below are T cell receptor beta chains from one sample, sequenced in a study of cytomegalovirus exposure and HLA in healthy donors. Method: immunoSEQ multiplex PCR; TCRdb's copy keeps in-frame clones and lacks some. The sample gives 220,000 or so clones, 65% to 80% of which show up once; around 1.7% is in the top ten. Specimen: PBMCs. The receptors come from a man aged 50-60 years in good health and CMV-seronegative. Each CDR3 is given without its conserved first and last residue.

v_gene	j_gene	CDR3aa
TRBV19	TRBJ1-2	ASSISTGQPDNYGYT
TRBV28	TRBJ1-4	ASSFSEKLF
TRBV19	TRBJ1-5	ASSIRDRGEVPQH
TRBV20-1	TRBJ2-7	SATTSEQY
TRBV5-1	TRBJ2-2	ASSSLAGANTGELF
TRBV27	TRBJ2-7	ASSLAQDYEQY
TRBV27	TRBJ2-3	ASSPPESGSRNTQY
TRBV21-1	TRBJ2-3	ASFAGGGPGDTQY
TRBV11-2	TRBJ2-1	ASSPGLAGLYNEQF
TRBV19	TRBJ2-7	ASSPHPAGRAEQY
TRBV30	TRBJ2-7	AWSVRIGTGVGGEQY
TRBV18	TRBJ2-1	ASSLRATSGYNEQF
TRBV7-9	TRBJ1-2	ASSLVPANYGYT
TRBV2	TRBJ1-2	ASRGTGGGGYT
TRBV7-9	TRBJ2-1	ASSFRDRAYNEQF
TRBV28	TRBJ1-4	ASSLIGLINEKLF
TRBV29-1	TRBJ2-7	SVLGHTTWEQY
TRBV19	TRBJ2-6	ASSIDATAGANVLT
TRBV7-3	TRBJ2-1	ASSSGGGLNNEQF
TRBV18	TRBJ2-2	ASSPRLAGGANTGELF
TRBV30	TRBJ1-2	AWRTGVVVT
TRBV7-2	TRBJ2-7	ASSSSDQRIYEQY
TRBV5-4	TRBJ1-2	ASSGNRGQDGYT
TRBV2	TRBJ2-2	ASRGLAGVSGELF
TRBV28	TRBJ2-3	ASSFMGGGADTQY
TRBV7-6	TRBJ2-5	ASSIGTGYQETQY
TRBV19	TRBJ1-4	ASSTGQGREKLF
TRBV11-2	TRBJ2-5	ASSSAGTSGRGKTQY
TRBV28	TRBJ1-2	ASSPGTGYGYT
TRBV19	TRBJ2-1	ATKTSGRGAYNEQF
TRBV28	TRBJ1-2	AIAGTAFYGYT
TRBV2	TRBJ2-5	ASKIGNPKETQY
TRBV15	TRBJ1-1	ATSRSRGGAGTEAF
TRBV25-1	TRBJ1-4	ASSETGDFEKLF
TRBV2	TRBJ2-7	ASTRENEQY
TRBV5-1	TRBJ2-7	ASSRTSGSYEQY
TRBV9	TRBJ2-7	ASSVKPGQGNIYEQY
TRBV7-9	TRBJ2-7	ASSPRTSPAYEQY
TRBV21-1	TRBJ2-3	ASSRGDSTDTQY
TRBV7-9	TRBJ2-1	ASSFLGTSGEQRF
TRBV19	TRBJ1-6	ASGTGGYSPLH
TRBV7-9	TRBJ1-5	ASSLEVGRGNQPQH
TRBV27	TRBJ2-3	ASSLMTSLTDTQY
TRBV10-3	TRBJ2-5	AISDSAGGEGETQY
TRBV7-2	TRBJ2-7	ASSLGGKADEQY
TRBV4-2	TRBJ1-6	ASSPGWEYSPLH
TRBV7-8	TRBJ2-1	ASSSGPAGGLNEQF
TRBV5-7	TRBJ1-2	ASSLRTADYYGYT
TRBV5-1	TRBJ1-5	ASSEGQNNQPQH
TRBV7-9	TRBJ1-2	SSSSAITGNQRYDYT
TRBV11-2	TRBJ2-2	ASSTGGYTGELF
TRBV6-6	TRBJ2-7	ASSTGNYEQY
TRBV6-1	TRBJ2-5	ASSPGVGETQY
TRBV4-1	TRBJ2-7	ASSQVVGGGGSEQY
TRBV27	TRBJ2-3	ASRSTSAGTDTQY
TRBV28	TRBJ1-5	ASNPAGIGNQPQH
TRBV28	TRBJ2-3	ASSMHKPDTQY
TRBV28	TRBJ2-6	ASSPHASGANVLT